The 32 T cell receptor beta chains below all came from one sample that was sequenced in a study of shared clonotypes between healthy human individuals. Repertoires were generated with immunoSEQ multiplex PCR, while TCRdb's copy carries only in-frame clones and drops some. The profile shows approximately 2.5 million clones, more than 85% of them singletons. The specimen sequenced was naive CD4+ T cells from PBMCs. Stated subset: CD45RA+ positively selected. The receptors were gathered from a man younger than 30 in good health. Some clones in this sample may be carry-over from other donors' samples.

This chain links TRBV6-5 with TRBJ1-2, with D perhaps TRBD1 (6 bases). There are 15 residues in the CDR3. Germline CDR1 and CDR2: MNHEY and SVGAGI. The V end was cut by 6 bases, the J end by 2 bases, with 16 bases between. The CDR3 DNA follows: TGTGCCAGCAGAGCATCCGGGACATCGAACTATGGCTACACCTTC. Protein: CASRASGTSNYGYTF.

In DNA form, the CDR3 reads TGTGCCAGCAGCCTTAGCGGGGGGGCTTACTTC. Protein product: CASSLSGGAYF. The V gene is TRBV28, the J gene TRBJ2-7; 11 nucleotides align to TRBD2. The CDR3 is 11 residues long. V shed 6 bases, J shed 13 bases, and the junction held 5 bases outside the gene matches. From germline, CDR1 is MDHEN and CDR2 SYDVKM.

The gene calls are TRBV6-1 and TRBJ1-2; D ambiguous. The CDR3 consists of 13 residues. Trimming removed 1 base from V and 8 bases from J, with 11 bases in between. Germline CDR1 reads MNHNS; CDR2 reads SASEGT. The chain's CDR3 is CASSEVLTGGYTF. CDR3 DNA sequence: TGTGCCAGCAGTGAAGTCCTAACGGGAGGCTACACCTTC.

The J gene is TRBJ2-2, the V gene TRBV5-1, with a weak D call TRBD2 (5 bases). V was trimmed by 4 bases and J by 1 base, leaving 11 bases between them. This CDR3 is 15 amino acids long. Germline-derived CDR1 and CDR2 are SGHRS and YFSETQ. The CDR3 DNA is TGCGCCAGCAGCACCATCCGGGGGAACACCGGGGAGCTGTTTTTT. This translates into CASSTIRGNTGELFF. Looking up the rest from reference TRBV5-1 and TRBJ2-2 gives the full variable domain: KAGVTQTPRYLIKTRGQQVTLSCSPISGHRSVSWYQQTPGQGLQFLFEYFSETQRNKGNFPGRFSGRQFSNSRSEMNVSTLELGDSALYLCASSTIRGNTGELFFGEGSRLTVL.

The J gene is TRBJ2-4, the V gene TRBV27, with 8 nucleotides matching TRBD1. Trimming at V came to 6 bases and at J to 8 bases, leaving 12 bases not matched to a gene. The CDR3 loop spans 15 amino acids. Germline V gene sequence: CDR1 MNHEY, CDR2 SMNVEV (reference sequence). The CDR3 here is CASSTNRGDQYIQYF. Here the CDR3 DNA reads TGTGCCAGCAGCACTAACAGGGGGGACCAATACATTCAGTACTTC.

CDR3 in DNA: TGCGCCAGCAGCGGGACAGGGAGATTTAATGAAAAACTGTTTTTT. The encoded protein is CASSGTGRFNEKLFF. This chain uses TRBV5-1 with TRBJ1-4; 9 bases fit TRBD1. Germline V lookup: CDR1 SGHRS, CDR2 YFSETQ. The CDR3 covers 15 residues. Trimming took 4 bases from V and 4 from J; bases not matched to a gene: 5.

CDR3 coding DNA: TGTGCCAGCTATCACAGGGACGCCGGGGAGCTGTTTTTT. Translating gives CASYHRDAGELFF. V is TRBV28 and J is TRBJ2-2, with a tentative D call TRBD1 (6 bases). The CDR3 is 13 amino acids. Between the trimmed V and J ends, which lost 8 bases and 6 bases, there was a span of 13 bases. Germline V CDR1 and CDR2: MDHEN, SYDVKM.

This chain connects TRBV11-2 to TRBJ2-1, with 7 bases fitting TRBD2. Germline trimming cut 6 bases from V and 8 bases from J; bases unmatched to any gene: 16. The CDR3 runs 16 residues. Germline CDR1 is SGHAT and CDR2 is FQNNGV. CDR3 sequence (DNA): TGTGCCAGCAGACACTCTCCCGCGGGAGAAGGGTATGAGCAGTTCTTC. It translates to CASRHSPAGEGYEQFF. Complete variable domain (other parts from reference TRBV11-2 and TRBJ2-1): EAGVAQSPRYKIIEKRQSVAFWCNPISGHATLYWYQQILGQGPKLLIQFQNNGVVDDSQLPKDRFSAERLKGVDSTLKIQPAKLEDSAVYLCASRHSPAGEGYEQFFGPGTRLTVL.

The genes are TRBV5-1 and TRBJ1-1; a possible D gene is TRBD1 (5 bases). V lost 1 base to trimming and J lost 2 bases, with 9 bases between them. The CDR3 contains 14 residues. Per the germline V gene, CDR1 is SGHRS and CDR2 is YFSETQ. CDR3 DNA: TGCGCCAGCAGCTTGACGACAGTTAACACTGAAGCTTTCTTT. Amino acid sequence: CASSLTTVNTEAFF.

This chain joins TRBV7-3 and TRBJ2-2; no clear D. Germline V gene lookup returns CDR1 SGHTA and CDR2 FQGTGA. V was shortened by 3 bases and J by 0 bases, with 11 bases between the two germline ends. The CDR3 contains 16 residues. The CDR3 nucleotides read TGTGCCAGCAGCTTTGAACAGCTAACGAACACCGGGGAGCTGTTTTTT. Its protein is CASSFEQLTNTGELFF.

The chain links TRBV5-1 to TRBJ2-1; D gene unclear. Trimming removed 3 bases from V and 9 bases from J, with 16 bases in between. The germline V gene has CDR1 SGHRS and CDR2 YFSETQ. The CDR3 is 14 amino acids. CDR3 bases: TGCGCCAGCAGCTCCCTTCCCGAGACGAGTGAGCAGTTCTTC. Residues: CASSSLPETSEQFF.

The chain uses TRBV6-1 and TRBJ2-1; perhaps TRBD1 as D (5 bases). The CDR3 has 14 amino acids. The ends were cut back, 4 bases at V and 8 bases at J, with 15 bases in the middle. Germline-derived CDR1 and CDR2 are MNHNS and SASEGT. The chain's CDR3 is CASSGQLPWDEQFF. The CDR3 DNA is TGTGCCAGCAGTGGACAGCTACCGTGGGATGAGCAGTTCTTC.

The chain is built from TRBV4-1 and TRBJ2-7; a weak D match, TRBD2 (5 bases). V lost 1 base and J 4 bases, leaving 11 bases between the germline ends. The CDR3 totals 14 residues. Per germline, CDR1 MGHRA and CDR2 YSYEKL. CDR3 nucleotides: TGCGCCAGCAGCCAAGTATTTCGGGGATACGAGCAGTACTTC. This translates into CASSQVFRGYEQYF.

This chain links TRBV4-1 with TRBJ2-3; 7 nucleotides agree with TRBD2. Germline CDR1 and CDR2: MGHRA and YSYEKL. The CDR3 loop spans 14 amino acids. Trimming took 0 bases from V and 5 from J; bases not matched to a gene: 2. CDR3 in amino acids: CASSQDGGGDTQYF. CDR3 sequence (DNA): TGCGCCAGCAGCCAAGATGGGGGGGGAGATACGCAGTATTTT.

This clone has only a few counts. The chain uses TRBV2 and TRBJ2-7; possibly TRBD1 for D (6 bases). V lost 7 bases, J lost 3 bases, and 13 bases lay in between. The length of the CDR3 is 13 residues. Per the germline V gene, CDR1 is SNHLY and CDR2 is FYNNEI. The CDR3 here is CASTKRGYYEQYF. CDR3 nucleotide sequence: TGTGCCAGCACCAAAAGGGGGTACTACGAGCAGTACTTC. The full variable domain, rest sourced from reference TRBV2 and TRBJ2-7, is EPEVTQTPSHQVTQMGQEVILRCVPISNHLYFYWYRQILGQKVEFLVSFYNNEISEKSEIFDDQFSVERPDGSNFTLKIRSTKLEDSAMYFCASTKRGYYEQYFGPGTRLTVT.

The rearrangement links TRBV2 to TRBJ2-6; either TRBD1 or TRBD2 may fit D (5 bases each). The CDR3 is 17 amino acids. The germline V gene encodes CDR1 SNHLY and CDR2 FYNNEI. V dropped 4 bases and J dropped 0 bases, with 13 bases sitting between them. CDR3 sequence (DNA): TGTGCCAGCAGTGGGGCGACCGGGACCTCTGGGGCCAACGTCCTGACTTTC. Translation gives CASSGATGTSGANVLTF. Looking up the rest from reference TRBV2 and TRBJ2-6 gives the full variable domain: EPEVTQTPSHQVTQMGQEVILRCVPISNHLYFYWYRQILGQKVEFLVSFYNNEISEKSEIFDDQFSVERPDGSNFTLKIRSTKLEDSAMYFCASSGATGTSGANVLTFGAGSRLTVL.

The chain's CDR3 is CASSVFNRQNQPQHF. As DNA, the CDR3 is TGTGCCAGCAGCGTTTTTAACAGGCAGAATCAGCCCCAGCATTTT. The V and J genes are TRBV7-8 and TRBJ1-5; a weak D match, TRBD1 (5 bases). CDR1 SGHVS and CDR2 FQNEAQ come from the germline V gene. V was pared by 5 bases and J by 4 bases, with 15 bases between. The CDR3 has 15 amino acids.

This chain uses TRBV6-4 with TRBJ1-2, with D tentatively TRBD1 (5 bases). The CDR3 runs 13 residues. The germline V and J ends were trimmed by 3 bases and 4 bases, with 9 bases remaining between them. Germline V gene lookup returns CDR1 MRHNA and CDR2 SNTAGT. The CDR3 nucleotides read TGTGCCAGCAGTGAATCGGGGACCTATGGCTACACCTTC. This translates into CASSESGTYGYTF.

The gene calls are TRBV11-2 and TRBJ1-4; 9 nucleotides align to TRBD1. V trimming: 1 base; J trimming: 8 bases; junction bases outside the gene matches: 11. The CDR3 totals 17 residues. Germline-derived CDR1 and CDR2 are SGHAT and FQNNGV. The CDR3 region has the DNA TGTGCCAGCAGCTTAGGCGTTACCCGGACAGGGGTGGAAAAACTGTTTTTT. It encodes CASSLGVTRTGVEKLFF.

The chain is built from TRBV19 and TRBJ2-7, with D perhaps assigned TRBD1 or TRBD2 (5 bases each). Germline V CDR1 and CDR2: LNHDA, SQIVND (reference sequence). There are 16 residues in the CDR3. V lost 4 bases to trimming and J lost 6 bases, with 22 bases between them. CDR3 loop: CASSRNSGIGEGEQYF. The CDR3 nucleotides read TGTGCCAGTAGTAGAAACTCAGGGATCGGGGAAGGCGAGCAGTACTTC.

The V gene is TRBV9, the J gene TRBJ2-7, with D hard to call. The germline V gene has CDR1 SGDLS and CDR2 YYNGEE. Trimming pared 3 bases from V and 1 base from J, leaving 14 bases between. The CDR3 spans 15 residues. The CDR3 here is CASSALAVSSYEQYF. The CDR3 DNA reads TGTGCCAGCAGCGCCCTCGCGGTCAGTTCCTACGAGCAGTACTTC.

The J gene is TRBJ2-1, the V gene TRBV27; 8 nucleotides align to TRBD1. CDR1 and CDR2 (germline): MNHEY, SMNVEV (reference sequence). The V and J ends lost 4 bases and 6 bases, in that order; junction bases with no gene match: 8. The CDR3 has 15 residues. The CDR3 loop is CASSYLRTGGNEQFF. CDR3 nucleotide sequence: TGTGCCAGCAGTTACTTACGAACAGGGGGCAATGAGCAGTTCTTC.

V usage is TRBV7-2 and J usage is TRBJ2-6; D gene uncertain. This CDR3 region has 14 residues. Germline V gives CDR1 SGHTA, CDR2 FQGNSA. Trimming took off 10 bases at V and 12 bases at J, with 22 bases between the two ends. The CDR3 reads CATPLEDSGIVLTF. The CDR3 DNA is TGTGCCACCCCCTTGGAAGACTCAGGCATCGTCCTGACTTTC.

The CDR3 loop is CASSLNRAAYEQYF. The CDR3 DNA follows: TGTGCCAGCAGCTTAAACAGGGCCGCCTACGAGCAGTACTTC. J is TRBJ2-7 and V is TRBV7-3; perhaps TRBD1 as D (6 bases). Trimming removed 1 base at V and 2 bases at J, with 9 bases between. The CDR3 consists of 14 residues. The germline gives CDR1 SGHTA, CDR2 FQGTGA.

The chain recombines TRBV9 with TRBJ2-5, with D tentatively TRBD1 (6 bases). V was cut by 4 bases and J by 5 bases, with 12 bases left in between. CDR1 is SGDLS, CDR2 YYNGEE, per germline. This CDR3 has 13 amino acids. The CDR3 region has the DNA TGTGCCAGCAGCCTGACAGGCAGGGAGACCCAGTACTTC. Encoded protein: CASSLTGRETQYF.

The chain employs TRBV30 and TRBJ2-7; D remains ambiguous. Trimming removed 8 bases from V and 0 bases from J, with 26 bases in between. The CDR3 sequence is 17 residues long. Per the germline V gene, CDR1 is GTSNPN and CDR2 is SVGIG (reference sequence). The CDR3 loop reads CARCGPLPNPNSYEQYF. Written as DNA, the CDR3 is TGTGCCAGGTGTGGGCCACTTCCCAATCCGAACTCCTACGAGCAGTACTTC.

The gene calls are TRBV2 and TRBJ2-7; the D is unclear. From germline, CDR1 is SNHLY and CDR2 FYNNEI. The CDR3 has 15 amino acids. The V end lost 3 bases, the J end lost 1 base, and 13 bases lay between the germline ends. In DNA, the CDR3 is TGTGCCAGCAGTGATGATTGGCCGAATTCCTACGAGCAGTACTTC. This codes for CASSDDWPNSYEQYF.

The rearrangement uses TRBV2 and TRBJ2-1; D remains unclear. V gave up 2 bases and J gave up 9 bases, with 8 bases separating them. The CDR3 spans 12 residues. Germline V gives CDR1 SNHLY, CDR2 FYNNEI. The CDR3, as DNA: TGTGCCAGCAGTGAACGGAGTTTTGAGCAGTTCTTC. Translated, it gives CASSERSFEQFF. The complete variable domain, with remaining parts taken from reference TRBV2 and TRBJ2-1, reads EPEVTQTPSHQVTQMGQEVILRCVPISNHLYFYWYRQILGQKVEFLVSFYNNEISEKSEIFDDQFSVERPDGSNFTLKIRSTKLEDSAMYFCASSERSFEQFFGPGTRLTVL.

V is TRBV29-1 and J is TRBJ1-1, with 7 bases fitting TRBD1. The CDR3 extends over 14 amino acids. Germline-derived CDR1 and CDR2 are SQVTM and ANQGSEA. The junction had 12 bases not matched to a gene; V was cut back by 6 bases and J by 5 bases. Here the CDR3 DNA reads TGCAGCGTAGTTGGGACAGCCGGGGGGACTGAAGCTTTCTTT. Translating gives CSVVGTAGGTEAFF.

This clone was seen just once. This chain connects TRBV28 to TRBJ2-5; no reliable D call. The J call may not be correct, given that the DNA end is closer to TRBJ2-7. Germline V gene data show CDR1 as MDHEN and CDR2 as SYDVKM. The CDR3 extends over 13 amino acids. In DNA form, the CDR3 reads TGTGCCAGCAGGGTCAGGTCTACCTACGAGCAGTACTTC. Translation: CASRVRSTYEQYF.

The CDR3 DNA reads TGTGCCAGCAGCCGGGGATGGGGGGACGGCTACACCTTC. This sequence encodes CASSRGWGDGYTF. The chain links TRBV28 to TRBJ1-2; maybe TRBD1 (5 bases). The CDR3 runs 13 residues. The V gene's germline CDR1 is MDHEN and CDR2 SYDVKM. Trimming stripped 6 bases from V and 8 bases from J, with 16 bases between.

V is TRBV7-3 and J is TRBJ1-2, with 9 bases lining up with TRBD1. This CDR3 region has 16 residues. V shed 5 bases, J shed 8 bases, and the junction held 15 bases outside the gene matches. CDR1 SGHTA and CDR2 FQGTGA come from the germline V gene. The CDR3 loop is CASSQGQGPLSAGYTF. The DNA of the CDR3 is TGTGCCAGCAGCCAGGGACAGGGTCCGCTGTCGGCGGGCTACACCTTC.